This TCR beta chain emerged from a study of human T cells and chemical hapten exposure. Background on the study: Sensitization applied 2% DPC to about 2 cm by about 2 cm of upper inner arm skin.

CDR3 size: 15 residues. V lost 2 bases, J lost 7 bases, and 8 bases stayed unmatched. The V gene's germline CDR1 is SNHLY and CDR2 FYNNEI. In the source study's methods: Samples held a median of approximately 96,000 TCRs, range roughly 23,224–750,000. TCRdb analysed the RACE reads with MiXCR anew, one entry per CDR3 protein. None of the V and J calls come from the authors' own analysis; TCRdb made them. The sample has around 56,000 distinct CDR3 sequences, more than 8% seen once. Time point indicated: pre-sensitization, week 0. This sample's treatment: therapeutic diphenylcyclopropenone sensitization with weekly scalp DPC.

The chain carries TRBV2 and TRBJ2-1, with TRBD2 matching 7 bases. The clonotype was recovered from a man aged 35-49 years with alopecia areata. Some clones in this sample may be carry-over from other donors' samples. The material was whole blood, obtained in connection with sensitization to the hapten diphenylcyclopropenone (DPC). Here the CDR3 reads CASSERRGSTNEQFF. The CDR3 bases are TGTGCCAGCAGTGAACGGCGCGGGAGCACGAATGAGCAGTTCTTC.